This paragraph covers one TCR beta chain sequence. Its antigen is undetermined. This entry is derived from a study of shared clonotypes between healthy human individuals. General study findings and limits: What naive subsets generally showed was a larger estimated richness than memory subsets showed. Incomplete sequencing of sorted subsets was indicated by rarefaction despite large depth.

It was 200 to 250 ng DNA, approximately 30,000 T cell genomes, that sorted-subset replicate PCRs used. Profiling relied on immunoSEQ multiplex PCR, and the TCRdb table lists in-frame clones only, not all of them. Of about 2,100,000 clones in the sample, roughly 91% were seen once. Looked up from germline, CDR1 is LNHDA and CDR2 is SQIVND (reference sequence). With 4 bases removed from V and 14 bases from J, the gap between germline ends came to 17 bases. The CDR3 is 13 residues long. Terminally differentiated effector memory CD45RA+ cells were excluded from the naive CD8 cells, which were CD45RO-negative and positively selected for CCR7.

The chain has TRBV19 and TRBJ1-4; D is uncertain. The receptor was isolated from a man younger than 35 in good health. Some clones in this sample may be carry-over from other donors' samples. Sequencing input: naive CD8+ T cells from PBMCs. The CDR3 DNA sequence: TGTGCCAGTAGTACCGGCGGCGTACGATTCCTGTTTTTT. Its translation is CASSTGGVRFLFF.